This T cell receptor beta chain was sequenced for a study of blood T cell repertoires in COVID-19. This clone is a singleton in its sample. TCRdb's table, derived via immunoSEQ multiplex PCR, lists solely in-frame clones and lacks some. This repertoire shows 280,000 or so clones, about 87% found once; its top ten account for just under 7%. Germline V gene sequence: CDR1 SGHNT, CDR2 YYREEE (reference sequence). V lost 2 bases to trimming and J lost 11 bases; unmatched junction nucleotides: 12. The CDR3 runs to 16 residues. Specimen: peripheral blood. The TCR originated in a woman aged 25 to 39 who had recovered from COVID-19. The chain has TRBV5-4 and TRBJ1-6; 8 bases match TRBD1. In DNA, the CDR3 is TGTGCCAGCAGCTTAGTACGAGACAGGGGTCCTACACCCCTCCACTTT. Encoded protein: CASSLVRDRGPTPLHF.